This TCR beta chain is drawn from a study of T cell responses to AZD1222 COVID-19 vaccine. Study at large: Second-dose intervals of approximately 4 or approximately 12 weeks were pooled.

Sequenced by immunoSEQ multiplex PCR; TCRdb stores in-frame clones only, minus some. This sample carries 90,000 to 110,000 clones, roughly 87% of them seen once, and the ten largest clones take approximately 4.7%. The V gene lost 3 bases and the J gene lost 5 bases, with 11 bases spanning the gap. Germline V gives CDR1 SNHLY, CDR2 FYNNEI. CDR3 size: 14 residues. Study outcomes and limitations: Researchers report vaccine-associated CD4 TCRs spanning spike, with dominance at 160-218 and 743-854.

Points on this clone: Antigen unknown.

The source is an adult in good health. Sequenced material: peripheral blood, taken on day 0 of AZD1222 vaccination. This sequence joins TRBV2 and TRBJ2-1, with D unclear. CDR3 protein: CASSEFRTDNEQFF. The CDR3 coding sequence is TGTGCCAGCAGTGAGTTCCGTACCGACAATGAGCAGTTCTTC.